This T cell receptor beta chain was documented in a study of cytomegalovirus exposure and HLA in healthy donors. Study overall: Membership in the Caucasian-associated ancestry cluster was found for about 84% of 350 to 450 genotyped donors.

The PCR was carried out with 60 Vbeta primers and 13 Jbeta primers. Per the authors' pipeline: Around 11 million shared chains were among about 80 million unique TCR beta chains counted in a later analysis. The repertoire was sequenced with immunoSEQ multiplex PCR; TCRdb's copy has only in-frame clones and lacks some. Clone size and V and J calls were adopted from that table, with D and trimming inferred from the DNA. The sample's table shows 95,000 to 150,000 clones. Of note for this clone: Its antigen remains unidentified.

V was shortened by 3 bases and J by 8 bases, with 16 bases between the two germline ends. Germline V gene lookup returns CDR1 MGHDK and CDR2 SYGVNS. The CDR3 is 15 residues long. Whole-study findings and limits: TRBV6-2, TRBV6-3 and some other V segments were excluded as indistinguishable. The study listed under 200 cytomegalovirus-associated TCR beta chains.

The receptor comes from a man aged 18 to 29 in good health and CMV-seronegative. This chain joins TRBV25-1 and TRBJ1-4; D unresolved. The sample was PBMCs. The chain's CDR3 is CASSDFKIPREKLFF. CDR3 sequence (DNA): TGTGCCAGCAGTGACTTTAAAATCCCGAGGGAAAAACTGTTTTTT.